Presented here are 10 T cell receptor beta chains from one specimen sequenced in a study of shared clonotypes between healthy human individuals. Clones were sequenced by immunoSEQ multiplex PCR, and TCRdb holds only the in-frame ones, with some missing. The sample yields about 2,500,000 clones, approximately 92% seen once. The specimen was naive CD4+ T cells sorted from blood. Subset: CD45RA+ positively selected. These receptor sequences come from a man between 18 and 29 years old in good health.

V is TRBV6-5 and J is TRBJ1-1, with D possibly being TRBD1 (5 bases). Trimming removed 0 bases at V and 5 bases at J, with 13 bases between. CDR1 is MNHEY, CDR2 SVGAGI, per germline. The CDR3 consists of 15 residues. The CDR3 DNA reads TGTGCCAGCAGTTACTCGCGGGGCCGCGGGACTGAAGCTTTCTTT. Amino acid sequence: CASSYSRGRGTEAFF.

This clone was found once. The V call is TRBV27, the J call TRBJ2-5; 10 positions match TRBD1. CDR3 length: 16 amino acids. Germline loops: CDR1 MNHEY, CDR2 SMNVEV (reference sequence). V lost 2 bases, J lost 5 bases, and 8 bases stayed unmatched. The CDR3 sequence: CASSLRTGGYGETQYF. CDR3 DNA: TGTGCCAGCAGTTTAAGGACAGGGGGTTATGGGGAGACCCAGTACTTC.

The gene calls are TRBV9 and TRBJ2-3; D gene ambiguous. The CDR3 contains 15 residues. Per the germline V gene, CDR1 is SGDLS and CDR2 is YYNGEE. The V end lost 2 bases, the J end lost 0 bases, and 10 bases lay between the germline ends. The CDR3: CASSVSATSTDTQYF. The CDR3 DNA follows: TGTGCCAGCAGCGTCTCAGCAACTAGCACAGATACGCAGTATTTT.

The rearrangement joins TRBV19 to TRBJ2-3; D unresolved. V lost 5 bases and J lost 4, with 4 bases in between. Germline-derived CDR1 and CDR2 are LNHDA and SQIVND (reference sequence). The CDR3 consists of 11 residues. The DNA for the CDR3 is TGTGCCAGTAGTCACGCAGATACGCAGTATTTT. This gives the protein CASSHADTQYF. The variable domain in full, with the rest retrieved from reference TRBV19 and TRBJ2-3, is DGGITQSPKYLFRKEGQNVTLSCEQNLNHDAMYWYRQDPGQGLRLIYYSQIVNDFQKGDIAEGYSVSREKKESFPLTVTSAQKNPTAFYLCASSHADTQYFGPGTRLTVL.

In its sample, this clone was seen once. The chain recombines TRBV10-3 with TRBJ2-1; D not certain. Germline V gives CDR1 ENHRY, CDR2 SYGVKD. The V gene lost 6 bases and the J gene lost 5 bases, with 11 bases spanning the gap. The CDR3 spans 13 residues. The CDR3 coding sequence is TGTGCCATCAGCCGGACGCTCGACAATGAGCAGTTCTTC. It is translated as CAISRTLDNEQFF.

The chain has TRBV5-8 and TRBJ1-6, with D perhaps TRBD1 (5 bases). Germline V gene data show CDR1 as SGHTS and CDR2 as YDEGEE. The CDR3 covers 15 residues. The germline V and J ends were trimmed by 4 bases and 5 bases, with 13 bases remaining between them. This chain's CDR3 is CASSQKGFHNSPLHF. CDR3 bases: TGTGCCAGCAGCCAAAAGGGGTTTCATAATTCACCCCTCCACTTT.

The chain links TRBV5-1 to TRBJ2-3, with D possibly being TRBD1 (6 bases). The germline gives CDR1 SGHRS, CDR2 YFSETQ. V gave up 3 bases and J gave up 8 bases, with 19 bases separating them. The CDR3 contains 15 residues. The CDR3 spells CASSSARGESATQYF. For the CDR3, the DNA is TGCGCCAGCAGCTCGGCCAGGGGAGAGTCGGCTACGCAGTATTTT.

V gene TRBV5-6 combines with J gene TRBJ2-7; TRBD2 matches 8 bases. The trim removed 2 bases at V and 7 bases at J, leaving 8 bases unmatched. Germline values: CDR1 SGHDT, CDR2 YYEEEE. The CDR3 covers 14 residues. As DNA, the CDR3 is TGTGCCAGCAGCTTTCCGGGAGGGCCTCGGGAGCAGTACTTC. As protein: CASSFPGGPREQYF.

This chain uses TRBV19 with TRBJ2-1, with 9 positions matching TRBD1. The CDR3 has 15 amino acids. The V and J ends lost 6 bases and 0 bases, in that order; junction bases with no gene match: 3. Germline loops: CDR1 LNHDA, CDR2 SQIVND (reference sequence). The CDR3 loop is CASRPDRGSYNEQFF. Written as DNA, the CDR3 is TGTGCCAGTAGGCCGGACAGGGGCTCCTACAATGAGCAGTTCTTC. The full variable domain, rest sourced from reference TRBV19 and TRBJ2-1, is DGGITQSPKYLFRKEGQNVTLSCEQNLNHDAMYWYRQDPGQGLRLIYYSQIVNDFQKGDIAEGYSVSREKKESFPLTVTSAQKNPTAFYLCASRPDRGSYNEQFFGPGTRLTVL.

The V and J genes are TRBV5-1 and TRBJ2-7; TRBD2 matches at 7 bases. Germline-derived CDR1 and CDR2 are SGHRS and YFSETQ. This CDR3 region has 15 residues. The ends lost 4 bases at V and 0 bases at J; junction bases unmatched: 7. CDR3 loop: CASSPVGGGSYEQYF. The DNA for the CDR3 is TGCGCCAGCAGCCCCGTGGGCGGGGGCTCCTACGAGCAGTACTTC.